The 15 T cell receptor beta chains in this list originate from one sample, sequenced in a study of blood T cell repertoires in COVID-19. Using immunoSEQ multiplex PCR, the repertoire was profiled, and TCRdb retains in-frame clones only, with some absent. The sample has about 400,000 clones, 70% to 90% seen once. The sequencing input was peripheral blood. These receptors came from a human donor in a cohort sampled during active COVID-19.

This clone was picked up a small number of times. The J gene is TRBJ1-2, the V gene TRBV29-1; D is perhaps TRBD1 (5 bases). Trimming pared 0 bases from V and 8 bases from J, leaving 16 bases between. In germline, CDR1 is SQVTM, CDR2 ANQGSEA. This CDR3 is built from 14 residues. In DNA form, the CDR3 reads TGCAGCGTTGAAGAGAATCCGGGGGTCGGGGGCTACACCTTC. It specifies CSVEENPGVGGYTF.

This clone has just a few counts. The rearrangement joins TRBV19 to TRBJ2-7; tentative D call: TRBD1 (6 bases). This CDR3 is built from 14 residues. Germline CDR1 reads LNHDA; CDR2 reads SQIVND (reference sequence). Trimming left V 1 base short and J 5 bases short, with 12 bases between. The CDR3 bases are TGTGCCAGTAGTATAGCCGGACAGATTCACGAGCAGTACTTC. It translates to CASSIAGQIHEQYF.

V gene TRBV19 combines with J gene TRBJ2-7; D possibly corresponds to TRBD2 (6 bases). V was trimmed by 1 base and J by 3 bases, leaving 10 bases between them. Germline V gives CDR1 LNHDA, CDR2 SQIVND (reference sequence). The CDR3 is made up of 14 amino acids. The CDR3 region is CASSIAGEGYEQYF. In DNA form, the CDR3 reads TGTGCCAGTAGTATAGCGGGAGAGGGCTACGAGCAGTACTTC.

This clone is a singleton in its sample. The gene calls are TRBV19 and TRBJ2-1; 8 nucleotides align to TRBD2. Germline V gene sequence: CDR1 LNHDA, CDR2 SQIVND (reference sequence). Trimming removed 5 bases from V and 5 bases from J; junction bases left unmatched: 8. This CDR3 comprises 15 residues. CDR3 DNA: TGTGCCAGTAGTCCGAGCGGGAGAGGCAACAATGAGCAGTTCTTC. It specifies CASSPSGRGNNEQFF.

V and J are TRBV28 and TRBJ1-2, with no clear D. This CDR3 is built from 15 residues. From germline, CDR1 is MDHEN and CDR2 SYDVKM. V dropped 4 bases and J dropped 1 base, with 13 bases sitting between them. The CDR3 reads CASSWPGILNYGYTF. As DNA, the CDR3 is TGTGCCAGCAGTTGGCCCGGGATACTTAACTATGGCTACACCTTC.

This chain uses TRBV18 with TRBJ2-3, with TRBD1 identical over 9 bases. V shed 3 bases, J shed 4 bases, and the junction held 5 bases outside the gene matches. CDR1 is KGHSH and CDR2 is LQKENI in the germline V gene. The CDR3 runs to 15 residues. The CDR3 coding sequence is TGTGCCAGCTCACCGGGGACAGGGAGGGCAGATACGCAGTATTTT. Translating it yields CASSPGTGRADTQYF.

This chain uses TRBV7-2 with TRBJ2-7; the match to TRBD1 covers 11 bases. Unmatched junction bases numbered 5, after V lost 1 base and J lost 6 bases. The CDR3 is 15 residues long. Germline V gene lookup returns CDR1 SGHTA and CDR2 FQGNSA. This CDR3 reads CASSLDGQGAGEQYF. CDR3 DNA: TGTGCCAGCAGCTTAGATGGACAGGGGGCCGGCGAGCAGTACTTC.

The chain combines TRBV27 with TRBJ1-1, with 7 bases aligning to TRBD1. This CDR3 region has 14 residues. J was trimmed by 1 base and V by 3 bases; bases with no gene match: 2. The germline V gene has CDR1 MNHEY and CDR2 SMNVEV (reference sequence). The CDR3 DNA sequence: TGTGCCAGCAGTTTCGACAGGGCGAACACTGAAGCTTTCTTT. Its translation is CASSFDRANTEAFF.

The V and J genes are TRBV11-3 and TRBJ2-3, with TRBD1 as a possible D gene (5 bases). The germline V gene has CDR1 SGHNT and CDR2 YENEEA. The length of the CDR3 is 13 residues. Trimming left V 3 bases short and J 4 bases short, with 8 bases between. The CDR3 is CASSLQGPDTQYF. In DNA, the CDR3 is TGTGCCAGCAGCTTGCAGGGCCCAGATACGCAGTATTTT.

This chain connects TRBV7-6 to TRBJ2-7; a possible D gene is TRBD2 (7 bases). The germline V gene has CDR1 SGHVS and CDR2 FNYEAQ. CDR3 length: 15 residues. V lost 1 base, J lost 1 base, and 11 bases lay in between. The CDR3 loop is CASSLVAGASYEQYF. CDR3 nucleotides: TGTGCCAGCAGCTTAGTCGCGGGGGCGTCCTACGAGCAGTACTTC.

The V gene is TRBV5-8, the J gene TRBJ1-4; tentatively, D is TRBD1 (5 bases). The CDR3 length is 15 residues. Germline CDR1 is SGHTS and CDR2 is YDEGEE. Deletions cut 4 bases from V and 5 bases from J, with 15 bases between. Here the CDR3 DNA reads TGTGCCAGCAGCGATGCCCAGGGAGGGAATGAAAAACTGTTTTTT. This translates into CASSDAQGGNEKLFF.

DNA of the CDR3: TGTGCCAGTGGATCCCAAGCGGGAGAGAGCAATGAGCAGTTCTTC. It is translated as CASGSQAGESNEQFF. The chain has TRBV6-4 and TRBJ2-1, with 8 bases that match TRBD2. The CDR3 has 15 amino acids. With 9 bases clipped from V and 6 bases from J, the junction kept 13 bases outside the gene matches. The germline V gene encodes CDR1 MRHNA and CDR2 SNTAGT.

This clone was seen a single time. The chain couples TRBV6-6 to TRBJ2-2, with 10 positions matching TRBD1. This CDR3 comprises 16 residues. Trimming took 5 bases from V and 4 from J; bases not matched to a gene: 7. Germline V lookup: CDR1 MNHNY, CDR2 SVGAGI (reference sequence). CDR3 sequence: CASSSRGQGTTGELFF. In nucleotides, the CDR3 is TGTGCCAGCAGTAGCCGGGGACAGGGGACCACCGGGGAGCTGTTTTTT.

This clone is medium-sized. J is TRBJ2-7 and V is TRBV29-1; no reliable D call. The CDR3 has 12 residues. Germline lookup yields CDR1 SQVTM and CDR2 ANQGSEA. Trimming removed 8 bases at V and 6 bases at J, with 17 bases between. In DNA, the CDR3 is TGCAGCTCTTTCACACCCTCGGGCGAGCAGTACTTC. Protein product: CSSFTPSGEQYF.

The chain combines TRBV6-6 with TRBJ2-7, with D unresolved. Germline V gene data show CDR1 as MNHNY and CDR2 as SVGAGI (reference sequence). CDR3 size: 12 residues. The V end lost 6 bases, the J end lost 0 bases, and 6 bases lay between the germline ends. The CDR3, as DNA: TGTGCCAGCAGACACAGCTCCTACGAGCAGTACTTC. This translates into CASRHSSYEQYF.